This TCR beta chain appears in the sequencing data of a study of shared clonotypes between healthy human individuals. Donors had no recently reported acute infections or vaccinations and were HIV-negative. Genomic DNA (from each subset) was split evenly across several immunoSEQ plates. TCRdb's table, derived via immunoSEQ multiplex PCR, lists solely in-frame clones and lacks some. The sample contains over a million clones, about 96% of which appear only once. The CDR3 covers 12 residues. The V gene lost 3 bases and the J gene lost 4 bases, with 10 bases spanning the gap. The germline V gene encodes CDR1 GTSNPN and CDR2 SVGIG (reference sequence).

V is TRBV30 and J is TRBJ2-7; D is ambiguous. This receptor was obtained from a man younger than 45 in good health. Sample: naive CD4+ T cells sorted from blood. As for subset: CD45RA+ positively selected. The CDR3 DNA reads as TGTGCCTGGAGCCGGCGATTATACGAGCAGTACTTC. Its protein is CAWSRRLYEQYF.